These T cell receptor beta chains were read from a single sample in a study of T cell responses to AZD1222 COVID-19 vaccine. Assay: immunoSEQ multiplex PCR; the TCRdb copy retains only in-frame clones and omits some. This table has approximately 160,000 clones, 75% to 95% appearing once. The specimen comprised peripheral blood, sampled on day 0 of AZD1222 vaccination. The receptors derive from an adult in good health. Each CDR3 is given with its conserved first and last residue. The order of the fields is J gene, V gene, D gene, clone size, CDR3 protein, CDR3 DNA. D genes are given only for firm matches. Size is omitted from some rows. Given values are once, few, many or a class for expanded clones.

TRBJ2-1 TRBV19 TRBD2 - CASRAESGRAPNEQFF TGTGCCAGTAGAGCCGAGAGCGGGAGGGCCCCAAATGAGCAGTTCTTC
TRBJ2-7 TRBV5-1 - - CASRPDSYEQYF TGCGCCAGCAGACCGGACAGCTACGAGCAGTACTTC
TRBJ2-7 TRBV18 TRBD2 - CASSPGLAATYEQYF TGTGCCAGCTCACCTGGACTAGCGGCAACCTACGAGCAGTACTTC
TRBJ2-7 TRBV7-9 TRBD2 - CASSLVTSPTHEQYF TGTGCCAGCAGCTTAGTGACTAGCCCCACCCACGAGCAGTACTTC
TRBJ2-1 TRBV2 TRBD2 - CASSEGLAGNPEQFF TGTGCCAGCAGTGAGGGACTAGCGGGGAACCCAGAGCAGTTCTTC
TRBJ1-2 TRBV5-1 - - CASSLGQGVYGYTF TGCGCCAGCAGCTTGGGTCAGGGAGTCTATGGCTACACCTTC
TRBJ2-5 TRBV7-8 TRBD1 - CASIGTGEVEETQYF TGTGCCAGCATCGGGACAGGGGAGGTGGAGGAGACCCAGTACTTC
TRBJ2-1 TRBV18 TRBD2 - CASSIPGLAGSNEQFF TGTGCCAGCTCAATTCCGGGACTAGCGGGCTCCAATGAGCAGTTCTTC
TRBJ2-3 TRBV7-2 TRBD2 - CASSLSGRGTDTQYF TGTGCCAGCAGCTTGAGCGGGAGAGGAACAGATACGCAGTATTTT
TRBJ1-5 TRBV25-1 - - CASSLQGHSNQPQHF TGTGCCAGCAGCCTACAGGGACATAGCAATCAGCCCCAGCATTTT
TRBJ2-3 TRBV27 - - CASSLSPSSAPSTDTQYF TGTGCCAGCAGTTTATCTCCTTCTAGCGCCCCGAGCACAGATACGCAGTATTTT
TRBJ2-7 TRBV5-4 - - CASSLPGPYEQYF TGTGCCAGCAGCTTACCAGGGCCCTACGAGCAGTACTTC
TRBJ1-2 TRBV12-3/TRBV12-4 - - CASSTGNGYTF TGTGCCAGCAGTACAGGGAATGGCTACACCTTC
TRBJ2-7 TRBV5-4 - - CASSFGGYEQYF TGTGCCAGCAGCTTTGGGGGGTATGAGCAGTACTTC
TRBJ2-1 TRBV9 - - CASSVDLEMYNEQFF TGTGCCAGCAGCGTAGACCTAGAGATGTACAATGAGCAGTTCTTC
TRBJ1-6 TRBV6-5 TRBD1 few CATSRPRGRYSPLHF TGTGCCACCTCCCGTCCCAGGGGGCGATATTCACCCCTCCACTTT
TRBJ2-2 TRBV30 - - CAWSLVTGANTGELFF TGTGCCTGGAGCCTGGTGACCGGGGCGAACACCGGGGAGCTGTTTTTT
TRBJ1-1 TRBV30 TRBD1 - CAWRDRGEAFF TGTGCCTGGAGGGACAGGGGGGAAGCTTTCTTT
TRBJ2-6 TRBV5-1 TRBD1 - CARQLPLTGASHSGANVLTF TGCGCCAGACAATTACCCTTAACAGGGGCCTCCCACTCTGGGGCCAACGTCCTGACTTTC
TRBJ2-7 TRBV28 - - CATLGGPFQYF TGTGCCACCCTAGGTGGACCATTTCAGTACTTC
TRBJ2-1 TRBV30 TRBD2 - CALAGLNEQFF TGTGCTCTAGCGGGCCTCAATGAGCAGTTCTTC
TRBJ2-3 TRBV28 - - CASRGPLGTQYF TGTGCCAGCAGGGGACCCCTAGGTACGCAGTATTTT
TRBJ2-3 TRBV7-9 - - CASNGPGSTDTQYF TGTGCCAGCAATGGTCCCGGGAGCACAGATACGCAGTATTTT
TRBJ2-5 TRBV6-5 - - CASSYLGTQYF TGTGCCAGCAGTTACTTAGGGACCCAGTACTTC
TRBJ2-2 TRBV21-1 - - CASSKGRRGTGTGELFF TGTGCCAGCAGCAAAGGTCGCAGGGGGACGGGCACCGGGGAGCTGTTTTTT
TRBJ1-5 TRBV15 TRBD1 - CATSRAGGQPQHF TGTGCCACCAGCAGAGCAGGGGGTCAGCCCCAGCATTTT
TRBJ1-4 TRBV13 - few CASSLGEPGQLFF TGTGCCAGCAGCTTAGGAGAGCCGGGGCAACTGTTTTTT
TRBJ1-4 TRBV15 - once CATSRPGARTNEKLFF TGTGCCACCAGCAGGCCAGGGGCCCGCACTAATGAAAAACTGTTTTTT
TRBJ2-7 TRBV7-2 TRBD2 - CASSRTLAGASEQYF TGTGCCAGCAGCCGGACTCTAGCGGGAGCTAGCGAGCAGTACTTC